This is a list of T cell receptor beta chains from one sample in a study of Graves' ophthalmopathy and Graves' hyperthyroidism. TCRdb analysed the multiplex PCR reads with MiXCR anew, one entry per CDR3 protein. This table holds about 740,000 distinct CDR3 sequences, around 40% found once. The source material was peripheral blood. Receptor source: an adult man with Graves' ophthalmopathy. Both conserved end residues are part of each CDR3. Fields, in order: J gene, V gene, D gene, clone size, CDR3 length, CDR3 protein, CDR3 DNA. D genes are given only for firm matches. Rows give clone size only sometimes, using once, few, many, or a class for an expanded clone.

TRBJ2-2 TRBV12-3/TRBV12-4 - - 15 CASKGQRSNTRELFF TGTGCCAGCAAAGGGCAAAGGAGCAACACCAGGGAGCTGTTTTTT
TRBJ1-1 TRBV7-9 TRBD1 - 17 CASSPGTGGFTDSEAFF TGTGCCAGCAGCCCCGGGACAGGGGGCTTTACGGATAGTGAAGCTTTCTTT
TRBJ2-1 TRBV29-1 TRBD1 - 13 CSVDRQTGNEQFF TGCAGCGTTGACCGGCAGACAGGGAATGAGCAGTTCTTC
TRBJ1-2 TRBV29-1 - - 13 CSVKTGDNYGYTF TGCAGCGTTAAGACAGGAGATAACTATGGCTACACCTTC
TRBJ1-4 TRBV6-2/TRBV6-3 - - 17 CASSYGVTRRTNEKLFF TGTGCCAGCAGTTACGGAGTAACCCGACGCACTAATGAAAAACTGTTTTTT
TRBJ2-7 TRBV10-3 - - 16 CASSKAPGLWSYEQYF TGTGCCAGCAGTAAAGCTCCGGGACTTTGGTCCTACGAGCAGTACTTC
TRBJ2-5 TRBV7-3 - - 11 CASSFSKTQYF TGTGCCAGCAGCTTTTCGAAGACCCAGTACTTC
TRBJ2-7 TRBV29-1 - many 14 CSVESRLSSYEQYF TGCAGCGTTGAAAGTCGGCTGAGCTCCTACGAGCAGTACTTC
TRBJ1-4 TRBV29-1 - many 15 CSVVRDQATNEKLFF TGCAGCGTTGTAAGGGATCAGGCAACTAATGAAAAACTGTTTTTT
TRBJ2-6 TRBV29-1 - - 13 CSRGEGWANVLTF TGCAGCCGGGGAGAGGGTTGGGCCAACGTCCTGACTTTC
TRBJ2-7 TRBV2 - many 13 CASSRQEIGEQYF TGTGCCAGCAGTCGGCAGGAGATCGGCGAGCAGTACTTC
TRBJ1-5 TRBV10-3 TRBD1 many 13 CAITGGSNQPQHF TGTGCCATAACAGGGGGATCCAATCAGCCCCAGCATTTT
TRBJ1-1 TRBV2 TRBD1 once 14 CASRIGQGYTEAFF TGTGCCAGCCGAATAGGACAGGGTTACACTGAAGCTTTCTTT
TRBJ1-6 TRBV2 - - 14 CASNPGRNNSPLHF TGTGCCAGCAATCCAGGCCGCAACAATTCACCCCTCCACTTT
TRBJ1-2 TRBV4-2 - - 17 CASSLDQSGGMGYGYTF TGTGCCAGCAGCTTAGATCAGTCCGGCGGGATGGGCTATGGCTACACCTTC
TRBJ2-5 TRBV7-9 - - 14 CASSLGGPQEIQYF TGTGCCAGCAGCTTAGGGGGGCCCCAGGAGATCCAGTACTTC
TRBJ2-2 TRBV25-1 - few 16 CASSQDPRGDTGELFF TGTGCCAGCAGCCAAGATCCCAGGGGGGACACCGGGGAGCTGTTTTTT
TRBJ1-5 TRBV6-5 - few 14 CASIPPGVGQPQHF TGTGCCAGCATCCCGCCGGGAGTCGGTCAGCCCCAGCATTTT
TRBJ1-1 TRBV7-9 - few 15 CASSPRGRGGTEAFF TGTGCCAGCAGTCCCCGGGGTCGAGGGGGCACTGAAGCTTTCTTT
TRBJ2-7 TRBV29-1 - many 11 CSVEDRNEQYF TGCAGCGTTGAAGATCGGAACGAGCAGTACTTC
TRBJ2-7 TRBV6-5 TRBD1 - 15 CASSYGIAGGYEQYF TGTGCCAGCAGTTACGGCATCGCAGGGGGCTACGAGCAGTACTTC
TRBJ1-6 TRBV25-1 - few 15 CASSQAAGGSSPLHF TGTGCCAGCAGCCAAGCGGCCGGGGGCAGTTCACCCCTCCACTTT
TRBJ1-5 TRBV24-1 TRBD1 - 17 CAISDRAPGTGDQPQHF TGTGCCATCAGTGACCGCGCGCCCGGGACAGGGGATCAGCCCCAGCATTTT
TRBJ1-1 TRBV12-5 - few 10 CASGRTEAFF TGTGCTAGTGGCCGGACGGAAGCTTTCTTT
TRBJ1-2 TRBV25-1 - few 12 CASRGSLYGYTF TGTGCCAGCAGGGGATCACTCTATGGCTACACCTTC
TRBJ1-2 TRBV10-3 - many 15 CAINSGSDINYGYTF TGTGCCATCAACTCTGGGTCAGACATCAACTATGGCTACACCTTC
TRBJ1-6 TRBV29-1 - - 15 CSVGGGDQPNSPLHF TGCAGCGTTGGGGGGGGCGACCAGCCCAATTCACCCCTCCACTTT
TRBJ1-4 TRBV20-1 TRBD1 - 15 CSARETGTGDEKLFF TGCAGTGCTAGAGAGACCGGGACAGGGGATGAAAAACTGTTTTTT
TRBJ2-7 TRBV25-1 - - 16 CASSPRPPGTYNEQYF TGTGCCAGCAGCCCACGCCCACCCGGCACCTACAATGAGCAGTACTTC
TRBJ2-7 TRBV9 TRBD1 - 15 CASSVAGTGGHEQYF TGTGCCAGCAGCGTAGCCGGGACAGGGGGCCACGAGCAGTACTTC
TRBJ1-6 TRBV7-2 TRBD1 - 16 CASSFPTGGSNSPLHF TGTGCCAGCAGCTTCCCGACAGGGGGAAGCAATTCACCCCTCCACTTT